This T cell receptor beta chain emerged from a study of T cell repertoires in cytomegalovirus infection. Study at large: Well-studied HLA-B-restricted epitopes and recently identified HLA-C-restricted epitopes of CMV were both used in the study. Public TCR beta signatures provided an indication of both CMV infection and a matching HLA type. The study, taken as a whole, reports: Cumulative frequency (of public TCR beta family members) identified carriers of CMV plus the relevant HLA. In two of eight donors, the top clonotype was HLA-C-restricted CMV-specific.

Comment on this clonotype: Its matching antigen is unknown.

The CDR3 has 12 amino acids. V lost 2 bases, J lost 8 bases, and 4 bases lay in between. TCRdb reprocessed the reads via MiXCR and lists one record per CDR3 protein. The table includes 340,000 or so distinct CDR3 sequences, roughly 25% detected once. The chain employs TRBV12-3 or TRBV12-4 and TRBJ1-6, with D unclear. This specimen was cultured PBMCs, taken from culture after CMV antigen stimulation. The TCR was taken from a human donor in good health (CMV status not recorded). Some clones in this sample may be carry-over from other donors' samples. For the CDR3, the DNA is TGTGCCAGCAGTTTAATGGATTCACCCCTCCACTTT. The encoded protein is CASSLMDSPLHF.